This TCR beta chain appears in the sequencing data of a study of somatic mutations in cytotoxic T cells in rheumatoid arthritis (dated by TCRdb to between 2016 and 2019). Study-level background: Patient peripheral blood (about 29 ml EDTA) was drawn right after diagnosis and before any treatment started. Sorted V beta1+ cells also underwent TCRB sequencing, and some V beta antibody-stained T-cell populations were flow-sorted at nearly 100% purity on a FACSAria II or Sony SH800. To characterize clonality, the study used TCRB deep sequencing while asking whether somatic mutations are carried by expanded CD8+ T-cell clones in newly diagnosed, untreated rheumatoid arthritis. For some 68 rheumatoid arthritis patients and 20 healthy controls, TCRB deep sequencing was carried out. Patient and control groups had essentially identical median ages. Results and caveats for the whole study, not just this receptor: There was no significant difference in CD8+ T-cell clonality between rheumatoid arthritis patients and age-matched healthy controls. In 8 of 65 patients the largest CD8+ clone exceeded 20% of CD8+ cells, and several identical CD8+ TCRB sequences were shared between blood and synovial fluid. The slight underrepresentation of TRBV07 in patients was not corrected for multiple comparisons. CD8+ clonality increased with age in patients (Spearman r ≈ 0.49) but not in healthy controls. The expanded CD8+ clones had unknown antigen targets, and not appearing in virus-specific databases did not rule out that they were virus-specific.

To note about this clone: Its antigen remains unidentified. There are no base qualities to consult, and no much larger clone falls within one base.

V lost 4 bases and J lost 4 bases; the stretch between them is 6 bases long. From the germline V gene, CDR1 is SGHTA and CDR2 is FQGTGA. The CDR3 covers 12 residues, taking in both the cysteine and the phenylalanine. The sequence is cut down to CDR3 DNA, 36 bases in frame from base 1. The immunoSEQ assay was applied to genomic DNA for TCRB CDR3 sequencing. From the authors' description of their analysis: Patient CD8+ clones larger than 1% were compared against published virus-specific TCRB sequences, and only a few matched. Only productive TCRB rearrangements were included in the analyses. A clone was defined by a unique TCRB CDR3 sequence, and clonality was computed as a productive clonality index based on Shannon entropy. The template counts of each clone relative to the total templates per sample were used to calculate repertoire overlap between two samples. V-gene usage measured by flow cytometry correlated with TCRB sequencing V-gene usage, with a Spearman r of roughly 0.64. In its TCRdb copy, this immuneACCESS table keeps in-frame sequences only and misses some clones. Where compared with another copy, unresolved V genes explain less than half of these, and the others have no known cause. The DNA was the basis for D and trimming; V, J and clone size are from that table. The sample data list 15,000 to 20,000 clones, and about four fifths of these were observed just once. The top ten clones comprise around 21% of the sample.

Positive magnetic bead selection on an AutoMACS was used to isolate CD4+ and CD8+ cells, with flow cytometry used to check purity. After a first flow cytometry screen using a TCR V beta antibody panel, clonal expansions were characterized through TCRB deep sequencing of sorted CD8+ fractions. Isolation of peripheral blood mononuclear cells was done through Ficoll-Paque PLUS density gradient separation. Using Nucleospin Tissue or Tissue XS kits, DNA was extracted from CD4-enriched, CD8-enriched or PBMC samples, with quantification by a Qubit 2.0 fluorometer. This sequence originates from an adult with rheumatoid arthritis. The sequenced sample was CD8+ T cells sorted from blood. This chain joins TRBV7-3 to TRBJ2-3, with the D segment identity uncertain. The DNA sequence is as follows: TGTGCCAGCAGCTCCCAGTCAGATACGCAGTATTTT. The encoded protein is CASSSQSDTQYF.